This T cell receptor beta chain was captured by sequencing in a study of blood T cell repertoires in COVID-19. TCRdb's table, derived via immunoSEQ multiplex PCR, lists solely in-frame clones and lacks some. In the table there are about 26,000 clones, nearly 90% of which are singletons. Germline V gene sequence: CDR1 MDHEN, CDR2 SYDVKM. V was shortened by 8 bases and J by 1 base, with 25 bases between the two germline ends. The CDR3 extends over 18 amino acids. The TCR comes from a man in his sixties or seventies with acute or convalescent COVID-19. The J gene is TRBJ2-3, the V gene TRBV28, with a weak D call TRBD2 (6 bases). Sequencing was done on a sample of peripheral blood. The CDR3 DNA sequence: TGTGCCAGCCCACCTGATCTCCGCGGGACCGCCCGCACAGATACGCAGTATTTT. It encodes CASPPDLRGTARTDTQYF.